The 8 T cell receptor beta chains in this list originate from one sample, sequenced in a study of blood T cells in healthy people across ages. A sample-barcoded 5' primer and a J-beta primer mix were used in a second PCR of roughly 6 to 11 cycles. TCRdb called the 5' RACE reads again in MiXCR, with one record for every CDR3 protein. Found here are about 1,500,000 distinct CDR3 sequences, roughly 40% of them singletons; the top ten hold 6.5% to 10%. Source material: blood. These receptors all come from a woman under 30 in good health.

This clonotype came up a few times. The chain combines TRBV20-1 with TRBJ2-3; no clear D. Trimming took 1 base from V and 0 from J, leaving 8 bases between them. The CDR3 runs to 14 residues. Germline CDR1 DFQATT, CDR2 SNEGSKA (reference sequence). The CDR3 sequence: CSARGIFSTDTQYF. The CDR3 nucleotides read TGCAGTGCTAGAGGGATTTTCAGCACAGATACGCAGTATTTT.

The chain has TRBV5-1 and TRBJ2-1; TRBD2 agrees at 7 bases. Near its end, the DNA agrees better with TRBJ2-7, so the J call may be wrong. CDR3 length: 15 residues. CDR1 SGHRS and CDR2 YFSETQ come from the germline V gene. CDR3 bases: TGCGCCAGCAGCTTGACTAGCGACTCCTACAATGAGCAGTACTTC. This encodes CASSLTSDSYNEQYF.

For this clonotype: Germline is not matched at one junction end, which may reflect a read error. This chain links TRBV6-1 with TRBJ2-1; D possibly uses TRBD1 or TRBD2 (6 bases each). Germline V lookup: CDR1 MNHNS, CDR2 SASEGT. This CDR3 region has 14 residues. CDR3 nucleotide sequence: TGTGCCGGCAGGCCTAGGGGGGATGGGGATGAGCAGTTCTTC. As protein: CAGRPRGDGDEQFF.

The genes are TRBV7-2 and TRBJ1-3; no reliable D call. Germline values: CDR1 SGHTA, CDR2 FQGNSA. This CDR3 has 16 residues. V was trimmed by 2 bases and J by 0 bases, leaving 11 bases between them. The CDR3 here is CASSLSFTTSGNTIYF. The CDR3 DNA reads TGTGCCAGCAGCTTAAGTTTTACTACCTCTGGAAACACCATATATTTT.

The sample holds a few counts of this clonotype. The chain is built from TRBV7-9 and TRBJ2-7; 13 bases match TRBD2. This CDR3 is 15 amino acids long. Germline lookup yields CDR1 SEHNR and CDR2 FQNEAQ (reference sequence). The V gene end was trimmed by 5 bases and the J gene end by 6 bases; junction bases not matched to a gene: 7. CDR3 region: CASSAMGLAGREQYF. For the CDR3, the DNA is TGTGCCAGCAGCGCCATGGGACTAGCGGGACGCGAGCAGTACTTC.

The rearrangement uses TRBV9 and TRBJ2-5; D is undetermined. Deletions cut 0 bases from V and 1 base from J, with 7 bases between. There are 14 residues in the CDR3. Germline CDR1 and CDR2: SGDLS and YYNGEE. CDR3 in DNA: TGTGCCAGCAGCGTAGTCCACACCCAAGAGACCCAGTACTTC. Protein product: CASSVVHTQETQYF.

This chain uses TRBV20-1 with TRBJ2-5; 7 nucleotides line up with TRBD2. The J segment lost 3 bases and the V segment lost 6 bases, leaving 7 bases of the junction unmatched. This CDR3 has 13 amino acids. CDR1 DFQATT and CDR2 SNEGSKA come from the germline V gene (reference sequence). The CDR3 region has the DNA TGCAGTGCGAGAAGAACTAGCGAAGAGACCCAGTACTTC. It is translated as CSARRTSEETQYF.

This clonotype was seen a handful of times. The V and J genes are TRBV28 and TRBJ1-6; 7 bases agree with TRBD1. The V gene end was trimmed by 2 bases and the J gene end by 9 bases; junction bases not matched to a gene: 4. Per the germline V gene, CDR1 is MDHEN and CDR2 is SYDVKM. This CDR3 has 14 residues. Here the CDR3 DNA reads TGTGCCAGCAGTTTAATTACAGGGGTTTCACCCCTCCACTTT. This codes for CASSLITGVSPLHF.